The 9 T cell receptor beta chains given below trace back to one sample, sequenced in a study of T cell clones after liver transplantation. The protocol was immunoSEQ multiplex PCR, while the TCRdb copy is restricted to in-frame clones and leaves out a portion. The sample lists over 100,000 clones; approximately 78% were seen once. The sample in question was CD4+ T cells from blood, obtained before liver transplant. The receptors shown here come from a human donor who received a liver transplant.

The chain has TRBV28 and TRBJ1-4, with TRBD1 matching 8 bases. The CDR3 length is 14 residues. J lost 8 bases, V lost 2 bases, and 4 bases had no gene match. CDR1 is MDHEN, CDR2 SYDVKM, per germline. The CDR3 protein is CASSLQGAGEKLFF. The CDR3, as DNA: TGTGCCAGCAGTTTACAGGGGGCGGGAGAAAAACTGTTTTTT.

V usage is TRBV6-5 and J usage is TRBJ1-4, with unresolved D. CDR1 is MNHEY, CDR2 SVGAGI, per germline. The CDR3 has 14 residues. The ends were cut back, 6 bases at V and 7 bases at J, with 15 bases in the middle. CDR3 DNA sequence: TGTGCCAGCAGCCTCGGACGTGGCCGTGAAAAACTGTTTTTT. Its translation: CASSLGRGREKLFF.

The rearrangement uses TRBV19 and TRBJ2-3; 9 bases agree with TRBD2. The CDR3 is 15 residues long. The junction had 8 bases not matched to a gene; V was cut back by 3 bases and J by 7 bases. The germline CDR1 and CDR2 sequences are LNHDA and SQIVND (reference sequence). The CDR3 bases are TGTGCCAGTAGTATTAAGGCGGGAGGGCCAAATACGCAGTATTTT. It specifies CASSIKAGGPNTQYF.

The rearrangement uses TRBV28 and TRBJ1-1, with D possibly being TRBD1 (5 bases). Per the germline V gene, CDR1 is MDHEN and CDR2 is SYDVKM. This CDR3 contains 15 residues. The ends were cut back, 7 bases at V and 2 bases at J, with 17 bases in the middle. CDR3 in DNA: TGTGCCAGCATCATCCGGGGACGGCCAAACACTGAAGCTTTCTTT. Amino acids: CASIIRGRPNTEAFF.

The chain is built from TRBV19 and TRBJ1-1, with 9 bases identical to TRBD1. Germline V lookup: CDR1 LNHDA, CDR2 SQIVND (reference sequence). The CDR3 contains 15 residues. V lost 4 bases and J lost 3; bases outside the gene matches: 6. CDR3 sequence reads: CASSRQGVGDTEAFF. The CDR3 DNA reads TGTGCCAGTAGTAGACAGGGGGTGGGAGACACTGAAGCTTTCTTT.

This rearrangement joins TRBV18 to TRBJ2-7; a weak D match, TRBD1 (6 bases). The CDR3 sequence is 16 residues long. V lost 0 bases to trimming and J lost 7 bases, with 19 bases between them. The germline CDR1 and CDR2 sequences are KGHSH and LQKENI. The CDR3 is CASSPPIGTRVREQYF. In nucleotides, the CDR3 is TGTGCCAGCTCACCACCGATTGGGACACGGGTTAGGGAGCAGTACTTC.

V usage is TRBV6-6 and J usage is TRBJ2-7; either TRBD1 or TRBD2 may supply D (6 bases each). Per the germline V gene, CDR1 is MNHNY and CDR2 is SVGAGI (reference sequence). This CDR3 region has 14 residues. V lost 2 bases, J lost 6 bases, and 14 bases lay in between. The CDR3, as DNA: TGTGCCAGCAGTTACGTCGGGGGCTCTTCCGAGCAGTACTTC. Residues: CASSYVGGSSEQYF.

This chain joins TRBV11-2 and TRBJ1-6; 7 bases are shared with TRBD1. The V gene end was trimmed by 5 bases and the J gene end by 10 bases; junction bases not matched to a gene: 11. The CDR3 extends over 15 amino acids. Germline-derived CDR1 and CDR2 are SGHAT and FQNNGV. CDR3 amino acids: CASSPVTGEGSPLHF. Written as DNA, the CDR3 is TGTGCCAGCAGCCCGGTCACAGGGGAAGGATCACCCCTCCACTTT.

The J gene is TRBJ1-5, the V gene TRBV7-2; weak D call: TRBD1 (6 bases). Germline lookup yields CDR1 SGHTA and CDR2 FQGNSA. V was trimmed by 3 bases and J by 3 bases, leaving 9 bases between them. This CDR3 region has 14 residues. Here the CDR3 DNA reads TGTGCCAGCAGCTTGGACAGACACAATCAGCCCCAGCATTTT. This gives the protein CASSLDRHNQPQHF.